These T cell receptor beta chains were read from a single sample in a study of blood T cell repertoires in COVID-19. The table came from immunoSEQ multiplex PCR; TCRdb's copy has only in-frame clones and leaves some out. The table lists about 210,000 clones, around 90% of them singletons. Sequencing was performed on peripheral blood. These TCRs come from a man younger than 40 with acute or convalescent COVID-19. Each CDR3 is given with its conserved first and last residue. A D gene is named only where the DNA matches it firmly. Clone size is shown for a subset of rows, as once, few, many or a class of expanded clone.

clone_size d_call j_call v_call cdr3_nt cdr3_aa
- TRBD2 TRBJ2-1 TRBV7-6 TGTGCCAGCAGCCCGGGGACTAGCGGGTACAATGAGCAGTTCTTC CASSPGTSGYNEQFF
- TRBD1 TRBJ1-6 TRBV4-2 TGTGCCAGCAGCCAAGAAGGACAGGGGGCGAGGTCACCCCTCCACTTT CASSQEGQGARSPLHF
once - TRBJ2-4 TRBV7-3 TGTGCCAGCAGCTTCCGGCTCCGAAAGGGGGACATTCAGTACTTC CASSFRLRKGDIQYF
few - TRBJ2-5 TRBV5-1 TGCGCCAGCAGAGGAGGAAAGGAGACCCAGTACTTC CASRGGKETQYF
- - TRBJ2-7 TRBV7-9 TGTGCCAGCAGCTCCATACTCCTACACGAGCAGTACTTC CASSSILLHEQYF
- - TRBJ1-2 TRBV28 TGTGCCAGCAGTTTTAAGAGGTATGGCTACACCTTC CASSFKRYGYTF
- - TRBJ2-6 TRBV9 TGTGCCAGCAGCCGAGGAGGGGCCAACGTCCTGACTTTC CASSRGGANVLTF
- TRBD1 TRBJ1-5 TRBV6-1 TGTGCCAGCAGTGCGCAGCCATACAGGGGTAATCAGCCCCAGCATTTT CASSAQPYRGNQPQHF
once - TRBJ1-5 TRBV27 TGTGCCAGCGGGAGGAAGCCCCAGCATTTT CASGRKPQHF
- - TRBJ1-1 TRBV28 TGTGCCAGCAGTTGGAGACGTTCCTTCACTGAAGCTTTCTTT CASSWRRSFTEAFF
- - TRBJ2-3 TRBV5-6 TGTGCCAGCAGCTTGTGGGACTCCCTCGGGCTGGATACGCAGTATTTT CASSLWDSLGLDTQYF
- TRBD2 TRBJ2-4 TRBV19 TGTGCCAGTAGTTCCAAGACTAGCGGGAGTCAGGACATTCAGTACTTC CASSSKTSGSQDIQYF